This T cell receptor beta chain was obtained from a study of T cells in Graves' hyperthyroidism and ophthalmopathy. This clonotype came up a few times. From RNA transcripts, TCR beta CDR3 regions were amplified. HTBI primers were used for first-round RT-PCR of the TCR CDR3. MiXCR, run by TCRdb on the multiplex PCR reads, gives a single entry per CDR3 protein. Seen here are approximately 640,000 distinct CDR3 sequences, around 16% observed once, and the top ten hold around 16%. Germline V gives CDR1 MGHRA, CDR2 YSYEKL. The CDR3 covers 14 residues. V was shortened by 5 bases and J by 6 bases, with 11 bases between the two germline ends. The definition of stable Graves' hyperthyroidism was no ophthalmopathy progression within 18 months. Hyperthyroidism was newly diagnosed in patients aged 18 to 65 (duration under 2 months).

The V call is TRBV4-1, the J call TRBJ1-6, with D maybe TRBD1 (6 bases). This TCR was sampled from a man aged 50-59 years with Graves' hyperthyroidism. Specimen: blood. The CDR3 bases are TGCGCCAGCAGCTCCGGGACACCTAATTCACCCCTCCACTTT. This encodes CASSSGTPNSPLHF.